This TCR beta chain was sequenced for a study of blood T cell repertoires in COVID-19. Assay: immunoSEQ multiplex PCR; the TCRdb copy retains only in-frame clones and omits some. The table includes over 85,000 clones, about 91% detected once. V shed 10 bases, J shed 7 bases, and the junction held 10 bases outside the gene matches. Germline V lookup: CDR1 ENHRY, CDR2 SYGVKD. CDR3 length equals 13 residues. The source material was peripheral blood. The clonotype originates from a man between 18 and 29 years old with acute or convalescent COVID-19. The genes are TRBV10-3 and TRBJ1-5, with TRBD1 matching over 7 bases. CDR3 in DNA: TGTGCCACGGTGGGGACAGTTTCCCAGCCCCAGCATTTT. This gives the protein CATVGTVSQPQHF.